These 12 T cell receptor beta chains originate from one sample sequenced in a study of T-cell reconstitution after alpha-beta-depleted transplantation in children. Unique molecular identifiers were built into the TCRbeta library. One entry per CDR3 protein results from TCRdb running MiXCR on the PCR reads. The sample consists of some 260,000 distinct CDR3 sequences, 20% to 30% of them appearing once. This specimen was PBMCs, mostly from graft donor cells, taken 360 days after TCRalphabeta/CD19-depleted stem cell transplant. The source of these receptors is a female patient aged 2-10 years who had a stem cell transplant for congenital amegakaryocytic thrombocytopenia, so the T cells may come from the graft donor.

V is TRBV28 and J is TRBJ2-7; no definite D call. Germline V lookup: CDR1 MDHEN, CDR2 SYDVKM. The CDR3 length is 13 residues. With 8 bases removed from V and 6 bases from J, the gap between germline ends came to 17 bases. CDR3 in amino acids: CASLHRHSGEQYF. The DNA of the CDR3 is TGTGCCAGCCTCCACCGGCACTCGGGCGAGCAGTACTTC.

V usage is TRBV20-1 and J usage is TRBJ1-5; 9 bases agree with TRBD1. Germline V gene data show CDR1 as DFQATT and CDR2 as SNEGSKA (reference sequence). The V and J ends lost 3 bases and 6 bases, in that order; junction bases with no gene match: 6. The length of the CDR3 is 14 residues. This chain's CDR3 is CSARGGQGLQPQHF. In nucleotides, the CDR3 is TGCAGTGCTAGGGGGGGACAGGGACTTCAGCCCCAGCATTTT.

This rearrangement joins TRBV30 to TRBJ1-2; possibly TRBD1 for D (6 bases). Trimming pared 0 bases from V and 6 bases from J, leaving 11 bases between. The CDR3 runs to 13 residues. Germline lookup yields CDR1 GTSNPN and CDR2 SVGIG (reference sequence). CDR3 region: CAWSVVDSNGYTF. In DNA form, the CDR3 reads TGTGCCTGGAGTGTAGTGGACAGCAATGGCTACACCTTC.

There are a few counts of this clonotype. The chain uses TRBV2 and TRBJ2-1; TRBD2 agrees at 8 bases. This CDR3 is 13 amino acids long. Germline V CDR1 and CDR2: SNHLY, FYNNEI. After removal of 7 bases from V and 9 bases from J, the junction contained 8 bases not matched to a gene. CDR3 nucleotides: TGTGCCAGCAACCTCCGGGGGGGCGGTGAGCAGTTCTTC. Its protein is CASNLRGGGEQFF.

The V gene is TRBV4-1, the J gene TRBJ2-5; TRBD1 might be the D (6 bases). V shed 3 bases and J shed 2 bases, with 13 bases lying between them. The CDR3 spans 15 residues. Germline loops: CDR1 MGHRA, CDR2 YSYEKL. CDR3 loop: CASSHVPGEQETQYF. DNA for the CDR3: TGCGCCAGCAGCCACGTTCCAGGGGAGCAAGAGACCCAGTACTTC.

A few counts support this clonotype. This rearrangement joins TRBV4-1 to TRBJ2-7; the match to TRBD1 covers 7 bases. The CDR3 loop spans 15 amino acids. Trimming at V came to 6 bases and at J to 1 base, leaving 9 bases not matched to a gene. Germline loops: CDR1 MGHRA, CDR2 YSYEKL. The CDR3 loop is CASRRQGQPSYEQYF. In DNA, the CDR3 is TGCGCCAGCAGGAGACAGGGACAGCCTTCCTACGAGCAGTACTTC.

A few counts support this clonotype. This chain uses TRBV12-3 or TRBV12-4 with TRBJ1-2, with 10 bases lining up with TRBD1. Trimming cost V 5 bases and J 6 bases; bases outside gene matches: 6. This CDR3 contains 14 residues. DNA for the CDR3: TGTGCCAGCAGTCCATCCGGGACAGGGGATGGCTACACCTTC. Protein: CASSPSGTGDGYTF.

This chain's CDR3 is CASSYSTNGGGYTF. CDR3 DNA: TGTGCCAGCAGTTACTCGACGAACGGCGGGGGCTACACCTTC. V is TRBV6-5 and J is TRBJ1-2; no reliable D call. With 0 bases removed from V and 8 bases from J, the gap between germline ends came to 13 bases. Germline values: CDR1 MNHEY, CDR2 SVGAGI. This CDR3 contains 14 residues.

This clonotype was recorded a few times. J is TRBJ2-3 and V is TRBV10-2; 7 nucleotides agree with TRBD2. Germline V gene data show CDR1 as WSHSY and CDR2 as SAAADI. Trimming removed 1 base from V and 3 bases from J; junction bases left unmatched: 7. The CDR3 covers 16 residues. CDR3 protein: CASSEWGGGRTDTQYF. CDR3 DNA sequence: TGCGCCAGCAGTGAGTGGGGGGGAGGTCGTACAGATACGCAGTATTTT.

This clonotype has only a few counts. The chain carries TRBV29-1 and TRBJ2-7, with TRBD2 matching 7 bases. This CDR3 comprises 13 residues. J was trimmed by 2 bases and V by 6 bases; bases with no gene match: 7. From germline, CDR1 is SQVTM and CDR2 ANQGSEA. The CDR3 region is CSVGPSGPYEQYF. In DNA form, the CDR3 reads TGCAGCGTGGGGCCTAGCGGACCCTACGAGCAGTACTTC.

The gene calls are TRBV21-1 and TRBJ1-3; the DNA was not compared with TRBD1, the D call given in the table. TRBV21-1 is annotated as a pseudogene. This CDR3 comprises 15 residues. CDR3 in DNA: TGTGCCAGCAGCCCACAGGGGAGGCCTGGAAACACCATATATTTT. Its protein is CASSPQGRPGNTIYF.

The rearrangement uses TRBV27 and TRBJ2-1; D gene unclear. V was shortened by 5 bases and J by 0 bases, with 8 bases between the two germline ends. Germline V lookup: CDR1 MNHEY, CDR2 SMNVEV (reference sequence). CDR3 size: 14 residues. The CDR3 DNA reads TGTGCCAGCAGTGGCTCGAGCTCCTACAATGAGCAGTTCTTC. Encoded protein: CASSGSSSYNEQFF.